Each of the 30 T cell receptor beta chains below was sequenced from the same sample in a study of T-cell memory formation after mild COVID-19. TCRdb independently ran MiXCR on the 5' RACE reads; one entry per CDR3 protein. The sample carries 550,000 to 700,000 distinct CDR3 sequences, 17% recorded once. Sequencing was carried out using PBMCs or a T cell subset sorted from them (not recorded which). These receptors all come from an adult woman who had mild COVID-19 (a few samples of this study predate the infection). Cell type and time point are not known.

The V and J genes are TRBV5-6 and TRBJ2-3; 7 bases are a match to TRBD1. This CDR3 spans 16 amino acids. The germline gives CDR1 SGHDT, CDR2 YYEEEE. J gave up 3 bases and V 4 bases, and 11 bases lay outside the gene matches. The CDR3 coding sequence is TGTGCCAGCAGCCTCGTGTTTGAGACAGGGACAGATACGCAGTATTTT. Translated: CASSLVFETGTDTQYF.

This clonotype was recorded a few times. The chain links TRBV2 to TRBJ1-2; 9 bases are shared with TRBD1. Per the germline V gene, CDR1 is SNHLY and CDR2 is FYNNEI. V gave up 6 bases and J gave up 3 bases; unmatched junction bases: 5. This CDR3 region has 14 residues. Here the CDR3 reads CASRQGARDYGYTF. The CDR3 DNA is TGTGCCAGCAGACAGGGGGCGAGGGACTATGGCTACACCTTC.

The genes are TRBV20-1 and TRBJ2-1, with 9 bases that match TRBD2. Germline CDR1 DFQATT, CDR2 SNEGSKA (reference sequence). This CDR3 is built from 16 residues. Trimming removed 0 bases from V and 9 bases from J; junction bases left unmatched: 12. The CDR3 coding sequence is TGCAGTGCTAGAGATCTACCCGGGACTAGCCGAGTTGAGCAGTTCTTC. Residues: CSARDLPGTSRVEQFF.

The genes are TRBV20-1 and TRBJ2-3; D is ambiguous. The germline V gene has CDR1 DFQATT and CDR2 SNEGSKA (reference sequence). The V end was cut by 0 bases, the J end by 2 bases, with 12 bases between. The CDR3 has 15 amino acids. The CDR3 region is CSAREYGRITDTQYF. CDR3 nucleotides: TGCAGTGCTAGAGAATACGGCCGAATCACAGATACGCAGTATTTT.

This clonotype has only a few counts. The V call is TRBV5-1, the J call TRBJ2-7, with 10 bases fitting TRBD1. This CDR3 comprises 16 residues. Germline-derived CDR1 and CDR2 are SGHRS and YFSETQ. Losses at the gene ends were 0 bases for V and 3 bases for J; bases not matched to a gene: 6. In DNA, the CDR3 is TGCGCCAGCAGCTTGGCGCCCGGGACAGGGGTCTACGAGCAGTACTTC. This codes for CASSLAPGTGVYEQYF.

This chain links TRBV18 with TRBJ2-5; TRBD2 aligns across 10 bases. The CDR3 loop spans 18 amino acids. Germline CDR1 KGHSH, CDR2 LQKENI. Unmatched junction bases numbered 15, after V lost 6 bases and J lost 2 bases. The CDR3 here is CASSDKRLAGALQETQYF. The CDR3 region has the DNA TGTGCCAGCTCCGATAAGAGGCTAGCGGGGGCTCTACAAGAGACCCAGTACTTC.

This chain connects TRBV3-1 to TRBJ1-1, with 7 nucleotides matching TRBD1. Germline lookup yields CDR1 LGHDT and CDR2 YNNKEL (reference sequence). The V and J ends lost 9 bases and 5 bases, in that order; junction bases with no gene match: 6. The CDR3 length is 12 residues. The CDR3: CASGQEETEAFF. DNA for the CDR3: TGTGCCAGTGGACAGGAGGAAACTGAAGCTTTCTTT.

Ten or more counts support this clonotype. The chain joins TRBV12-3 or TRBV12-4 to TRBJ2-7; D call uncertain. Trimming cost V 6 bases and J 4 bases, with 13 bases left between them. The CDR3 sequence is 13 residues long. The CDR3 loop reads CASSPFPLYEQYF. CDR3 bases: TGTGCCAGCAGCCCCTTCCCTCTTTACGAGCAGTACTTC.

This clonotype came up many times. This chain joins TRBV29-1 and TRBJ1-1; D is undetermined. In germline, CDR1 is SQVTM, CDR2 ANQGSEA. The CDR3 runs to 13 residues. Trimming removed 5 bases from V and 5 bases from J, with 15 bases in between. The CDR3 protein is CSVSPGRGTEAFF. The CDR3 nucleotides read TGCAGCGTTTCCCCAGGACGGGGAACTGAAGCTTTCTTT.

The chain uses TRBV12-3 or TRBV12-4 and TRBJ1-6, with 10 bases identical to TRBD1. V gave up 5 bases and J gave up 10 bases; unmatched junction bases: 8. This CDR3 comprises 15 residues. The CDR3 sequence is CASSIRQGARSPLHF. The CDR3 region has the DNA TGTGCCAGCAGTATCAGACAGGGGGCTCGCTCACCCCTCCACTTT.

In this sample, this clonotype turned up a few times. The chain carries TRBV5-1 and TRBJ2-3; possibly TRBD1 for D (6 bases). CDR3 length: 16 residues. Per germline, CDR1 SGHRS and CDR2 YFSETQ. V was shortened by 4 bases and J by 0 bases, with 15 bases between the two germline ends. The CDR3 here is CASSPYRVGSTDTQYF. CDR3 in DNA: TGCGCCAGCAGCCCGTACAGGGTAGGGAGCACAGATACGCAGTATTTT.

This clonotype was seen only a few times. The chain is built from TRBV6-2 or TRBV6-3 and TRBJ2-1; 10 nucleotides match TRBD2. CDR3 length: 14 amino acids. From germline, CDR1 is MNHEY and CDR2 SVGEGT. Unmatched junction bases numbered 7, after V lost 0 bases and J lost 14 bases. The CDR3 region has the DNA TGTGCCAGCAGTTACTCGGGCGCTAGCGGGAGAGAGTTCTTC. As protein: CASSYSGASGREFF.

This rearrangement joins TRBV5-1 to TRBJ1-1, with TRBD1 matching 9 bases. J was trimmed by 2 bases and V by 4 bases; bases with no gene match: 6. The CDR3 extends over 15 amino acids. Germline values: CDR1 SGHRS, CDR2 YFSETQ. The DNA for the CDR3 is TGCGCCAGCAGCAGAGGGACAGGGCTAAACACTGAAGCTTTCTTT. It codes for CASSRGTGLNTEAFF.

This clonotype was observed many times. The V call is TRBV4-2, the J call TRBJ2-3; D call uncertain. Germline CDR1 reads LGHNA; CDR2 reads YNFKEQ. This CDR3 has 14 amino acids. V was trimmed by 1 base and J by 6 bases, leaving 11 bases between them. CDR3 nucleotides: TGTGCCAGCAGCCAAGGTGTTGGCGGTGATACGCAGTATTTT. Translation gives CASSQGVGGDTQYF.

This clonotype was observed a handful of times. V gene TRBV7-3 combines with J gene TRBJ2-2, with unresolved D. V lost 6 bases, J lost 0 bases, and 8 bases lay in between. The length of the CDR3 is 14 residues. Germline-derived CDR1 and CDR2 are SGHTA and FQGTGA. The CDR3 protein is CASRASTNTGELFF. The CDR3 DNA sequence: TGTGCCAGCAGAGCCAGCACGAACACCGGGGAGCTGTTTTTT.

A note on this clonotype: This may arise from a read error, as a much more abundant clone is one base away. The CDR3 bases are TGCAGTGCTAGGCCCGCCGACAGGGGGGACACTGAAGGTTTCTTT. Protein sequence: CSARPADRGDTEGFF. The chain has TRBV20-1 and TRBJ1-1; 9 bases fit TRBD1. The length of the CDR3 is 15 residues. Germline CDR1 is DFQATT and CDR2 is SNEGSKA (reference sequence).

In its sample, this clonotype was seen a few times. The chain links TRBV6-6 to TRBJ2-4; tentative D call: TRBD2 (8 bases). V lost 5 bases, J lost 8 bases, and 22 bases lay in between. The germline V gene encodes CDR1 MNHNY and CDR2 SVGAGI (reference sequence). The CDR3 has 16 amino acids. Here the CDR3 DNA reads TGTGCCAGCAGTCCCACGGACAGGAGCGGGGGTGACATTCAGTACTTC. Translated: CASSPTDRSGGDIQYF.

This clonotype has just a few counts. The rearrangement links TRBV7-2 to TRBJ2-1, with a tentative D call TRBD2 (6 bases). Per germline, CDR1 SGHTA and CDR2 FQGNSA. CDR3 size: 15 residues. Trimming shortened V by 6 bases and J by 6 bases, and 18 bases separated the two germline ends. CDR3 DNA sequence: TGTGCCAGCAGTCCACCGGGACTCCCGTTCAATGAGCAGTTCTTC. Translation gives CASSPPGLPFNEQFF.

CDR3 region: CASSSHGGGTYNEQFF. The CDR3, as DNA: TGTGCCAGCAGTTCACACGGGGGGGGGACCTACAATGAGCAGTTCTTC. The rearrangement joins TRBV6-6 to TRBJ2-1; the match to TRBD2 covers 8 bases. CDR3 length equals 16 residues. After removal of 4 bases from V and 2 bases from J, the junction contained 7 bases not matched to a gene. Germline V CDR1 and CDR2: MNHNY, SVGAGI (reference sequence).

A few counts support this clonotype. This sequence joins TRBV12-3 or TRBV12-4 and TRBJ1-2; 7 bases map to TRBD1. V lost 4 bases to trimming and J lost 8 bases; unmatched junction nucleotides: 19. CDR3 size: 17 residues. The CDR3 nucleotides are TGTGCCAGCAGTTCGCCCCGACAGGGTTTCCTCTGGGGGGGCTACACCTTC. Amino acids: CASSSPRQGFLWGGYTF.

The chain carries TRBV6-1 and TRBJ2-1; tentatively, D is TRBD2 (5 bases). The CDR3 has 16 residues. V was shortened by 8 bases and J by 9 bases, with 26 bases between the two germline ends. Germline loops: CDR1 MNHNS, CDR2 SASEGT. In DNA, the CDR3 is TGTGCCAGCCGGATGGTAGGTTTTGGTAGCGAGGCTGAGCAGTTCTTC. This translates into CASRMVGFGSEAEQFF.

This clonotype was observed a few times. The V and J genes are TRBV9 and TRBJ2-1, with TRBD2 identical over 13 bases. After removal of 3 bases from V and 2 bases from J, the junction contained 8 bases not matched to a gene. CDR1 SGDLS and CDR2 YYNGEE come from the germline V gene. The CDR3 covers 18 residues. CDR3 sequence: CASSDPTSGGNTYNEQFF. The CDR3 region has the DNA TGTGCCAGCAGCGACCCGACTAGCGGGGGGAATACCTACAATGAGCAGTTCTTC.

This clonotype was seen more than once but under ten times. V usage is TRBV10-3 and J usage is TRBJ2-7; 8 positions match TRBD2. From germline, CDR1 is ENHRY and CDR2 SYGVKD. The CDR3 spans 14 residues. V lost 3 bases, J lost 3 bases, and 4 bases stayed unmatched. CDR3 sequence reads: CAISDVAGGYEQYF. In DNA, the CDR3 is TGTGCCATCAGTGACGTCGCGGGGGGCTACGAGCAGTACTTC.

The chain combines TRBV12-3 or TRBV12-4 with TRBJ1-1, with TRBD1 identical over 7 bases. This CDR3 has 17 residues. V trimming: 10 bases; J trimming: 5 bases; junction bases outside the gene matches: 22. In DNA, the CDR3 is TGTGCCATCATACAAGGGGTCGACAGGGTGGAGGGGACTGAAGCTTTCTTT. Protein: CAIIQGVDRVEGTEAFF.

The chain links TRBV4-2 to TRBJ2-6; no clear D. The germline V gene encodes CDR1 LGHNA and CDR2 YNFKEQ. The germline V and J ends were trimmed by 1 base and 1 base, with 5 bases remaining between them. The CDR3 runs 15 residues. The CDR3 spells CASSQVQSGANVLTF. CDR3 bases: TGTGCCAGCAGCCAAGTTCAGTCTGGGGCCAACGTCCTGACTTTC.

This clonotype has at least ten counts. The rearrangement joins TRBV12-3 or TRBV12-4 to TRBJ1-1; TRBD1 aligns across 7 bases. The ends lost 1 base at V and 5 bases at J; junction bases unmatched: 4. The CDR3 totals 14 residues. CDR3 sequence: CASSLGDSPTEAFF. In nucleotides, the CDR3 is TGTGCCAGCAGTTTAGGGGACAGTCCAACTGAAGCTTTCTTT.

The CDR3, as DNA: TGTGCTAGTGGTTTGGTCCCCGGGACAGGGGAGGGCTACACCTTC. Protein sequence: CASGLVPGTGEGYTF. V gene TRBV12-5 combines with J gene TRBJ1-2; 10 nucleotides line up with TRBD1. The CDR3 runs to 15 residues. The junction had 6 bases not matched to a gene; V was cut back by 0 bases and J by 8 bases. Germline CDR1 LGHNT, CDR2 FRNRAP.

In this sample, this clonotype turned up many times. The chain carries TRBV12-3 or TRBV12-4 and TRBJ2-5; 8 positions match TRBD2. The CDR3 spans 18 residues. V dropped 0 bases and J dropped 0; count of bases not matched to a gene: 9. CDR3 nucleotide sequence: TGTGCCAGCAGTTTAGCTCCTATGGGCGGGGGGTACCAAGAGACCCAGTACTTC. This codes for CASSLAPMGGGYQETQYF.

In this sample, this clonotype turned up many times. The genes are TRBV12-3 or TRBV12-4 and TRBJ1-1; a possible D gene is TRBD1 (5 bases). This CDR3 is 13 amino acids long. Trimming took off 6 bases at V and 1 base at J, with 9 bases between the two ends. CDR3 nucleotides: TGTGCCAGCAGACTTGACAGGAACACTGAAGCTTTCTTT. Its protein is CASRLDRNTEAFF.

This clonotype appeared many times. The CDR3 coding sequence is TGTGCCAGCAGCTTAGGCGTAGCGACCTACGAGCAGTACTTC. It codes for CASSLGVATYEQYF. The J gene is TRBJ2-7, the V gene TRBV7-9; D is perhaps TRBD2 (5 bases). In germline, CDR1 is SEHNR, CDR2 FQNEAQ (reference sequence). This CDR3 has 14 amino acids. The ends were cut back, 1 base at V and 2 bases at J, with 9 bases in the middle.